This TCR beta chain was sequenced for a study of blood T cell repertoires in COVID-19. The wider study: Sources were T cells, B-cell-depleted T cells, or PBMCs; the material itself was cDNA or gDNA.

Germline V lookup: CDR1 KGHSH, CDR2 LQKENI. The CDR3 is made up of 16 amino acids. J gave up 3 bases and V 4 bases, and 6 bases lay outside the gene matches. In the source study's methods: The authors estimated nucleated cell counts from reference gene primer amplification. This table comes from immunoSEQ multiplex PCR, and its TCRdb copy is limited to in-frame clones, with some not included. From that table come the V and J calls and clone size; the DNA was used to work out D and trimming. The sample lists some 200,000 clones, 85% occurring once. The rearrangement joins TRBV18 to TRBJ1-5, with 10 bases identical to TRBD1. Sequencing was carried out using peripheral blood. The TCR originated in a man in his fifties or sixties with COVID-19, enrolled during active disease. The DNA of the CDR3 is TGTGCCAGCTCACGCCGGGACAGGGGAGTCAATCAGCCCCAGCATTTT. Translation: CASSRRDRGVNQPQHF. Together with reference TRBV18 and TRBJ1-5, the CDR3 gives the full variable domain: NAGVMQNPRHLVRRRGQEARLRCSPMKGHSHVYWYRQLPEEGLKFMVYLQKENIIDESGMPKERFSAEFPKEGPSILRIQQVVRGDSAAYFCASSRRDRGVNQPQHFGDGTRLSIL.